The entry below describes one T cell receptor beta chain. The CDR3 contains 15 residues. Germline V gives CDR1 SGHAT, CDR2 FQDESV (reference sequence). The V and J ends lost 3 bases and 6 bases respectively, with 17 bases between them. These data are taken from a study of T-cell memory formation after mild COVID-19. One entry per CDR3 protein results from TCRdb running MiXCR on the 5' RACE reads. This table has 300,000 to 350,000 distinct CDR3 sequences, approximately 13% appearing once. This TCR came from a man younger than 35 who had mild COVID-19 (a few samples of this study predate the infection). Cell type and time point are not known. The source material was PBMCs or a T cell subset sorted from them (not recorded which). The chain uses TRBV11-1 and TRBJ1-1, with D tentatively TRBD1 (5 bases). The CDR3 DNA reads as TGTGCCAGCAGCTTTGGGGCCGGGGAGTCATCTGAAGCTTTCTTT. As protein: CASSFGAGESSEAFF.